This TCR beta chain was recovered during a study of shared clonotypes between healthy human individuals. Study-wide findings and caveats: Sequencing depth was expected to affect clonotype sharing among donors.

Details on this clone: No antigen is known for it.

Every immunoSEQ plate was one replicate of a subset's evenly spread DNA. Unsorted PBMC contributed about 0.3 ug DNA, tens of thousands of T cell genomes, to each replicate PCR. TCRdb keeps only in-frame clones here, not all; method: immunoSEQ multiplex PCR. The sample lists more than 450,000 clones; around 74% were seen once. Genomic DNA came from about 95 million PBMCs in unsorted samples. The CDR3 loop spans 14 amino acids. Germline V lookup: CDR1 LNHDA, CDR2 SQIVND (reference sequence). V lost 3 bases and J lost 6, with 15 bases in between. The specimen sequenced was PBMCs. The source of this sequence is a woman aged 40 to 55 in good health. Some clones in this sample may be carry-over from other donors' samples. V and J are TRBV19 and TRBJ2-7; a possible D gene is TRBD2 (5 bases). The CDR3 is CASSMRLSAGEQYF. CDR3 coding DNA: TGTGCCAGTAGTATGAGACTTTCCGCGGGCGAGCAGTACTTC.